The 7 T cell receptor beta chains reported below all come from one sample, sequenced in a study of OX40 agonist ivuxolimab in advanced cancers. Receptors were amplified or captured by the immunoSEQ multiplex PCR assay. TCRdb provides this immuneACCESS table in a form limited to in-frame rearrangements. Some clones are lacking; in checked studies, under half of them reflect an unresolved V gene, and why the rest are absent is not known. The sample table records about 44,000 clones; 70% to 90% of these occur just once. Of the sample, around 48% falls within the top ten clones. The material sequenced was CD4+ or CD8+ T cells sorted from blood, taken in a trial of the OX40 agonist ivuxolimab. These receptors all come from an adult with an advanced solid tumor such as melanoma, head and neck, liver or kidney cancer.

The chain employs TRBV16 and TRBJ1-5; the D is unclear. Looked up from germline, CDR1 is KGHSY and CDR2 is FQNENV. The CDR3 is 15 amino acids. V lost 1 base and J 2 bases, leaving 9 bases between the germline ends. Here the CDR3 reads CASSQYAGGNQPQHF. CDR3 sequence (DNA): TGTGCCAGCAGCCAATATGCCGGGGGCAATCAGCCCCAGCATTTT.

A single count supports this clone. This chain joins TRBV27 and TRBJ2-7; TRBD1 might be the D (5 bases). V was clipped by 2 bases and J by 0 bases, with 8 bases between them. This CDR3 has 14 amino acids. The germline CDR1 and CDR2 sequences are MNHEY and SMNVEV (reference sequence). The CDR3 sequence is CASSLRQTSYEQYF. The CDR3 DNA is TGTGCCAGCAGTTTAAGACAGACCTCCTACGAGCAGTACTTC.

The chain carries TRBV10-3 and TRBJ1-2; D ambiguous. CDR3 length: 12 residues. Germline V gives CDR1 ENHRY, CDR2 SYGVKD. The V gene lost 3 bases and the J gene lost 1 base, with 3 bases spanning the gap. CDR3 in amino acids: CAISDNNYGYTF. The CDR3 DNA sequence: TGTGCCATCAGTGACAATAACTATGGCTACACCTTC.

The chain recombines TRBV7-6 with TRBJ1-5; D gene unclear. The CDR3 covers 15 residues. With 0 bases removed from V and 1 base from J, the gap between germline ends came to 7 bases. The germline gives CDR1 SGHVS, CDR2 FNYEAQ. CDR3 loop: CASSLAPMSNQPQHF. The CDR3 coding sequence is TGTGCCAGCAGCTTAGCCCCGATGAGCAATCAGCCCCAGCATTTT.

This clone appeared once. V is TRBV14 and J is TRBJ2-7; TRBD2 agrees at 12 bases. Germline-derived CDR1 and CDR2 are SGHDN and FVKESK. This CDR3 is built from 15 residues. The V gene end was trimmed by 0 bases and the J gene end by 7 bases; junction bases not matched to a gene: 4. The CDR3 is CASSQETSGGIEQYF. The DNA for the CDR3 is TGTGCCAGCAGCCAAGAGACTAGCGGGGGAATAGAGCAGTACTTC.

V and J are TRBV25-1 and TRBJ1-1; TRBD1 matches 10 bases. The CDR3 sequence is 16 residues long. The germline V gene has CDR1 MGHDK and CDR2 SYGVNS. J was trimmed by 0 bases and V by 6 bases; bases with no gene match: 7. CDR3 in DNA: TGTGCCAGCAGGGACGGACAGGGGGGTTTGAACACTGAAGCTTTCTTT. Protein sequence: CASRDGQGGLNTEAFF. Looking up the rest from reference TRBV25-1 and TRBJ1-1 gives the full variable domain: EADIYQTPRYLVIGTGKKITLECSQTMGHDKMYWYQQDPGMELHLIHYSYGVNSTEKGDLSSESTVSRIRTEHFPLTLESARPSHTSQYLCASRDGQGGLNTEAFFGQGTRLTVV.

The CDR3 nucleotides are TGTGCCAGCAGCTTAGCTGTCGAGAGGCCCAGGGACACCGGGGAGCTGTTTTTT. As protein: CASSLAVERPRDTGELFF. The chain links TRBV7-2 to TRBJ2-2; the D gene is possibly TRBD1 (5 bases). The CDR3 is 18 amino acids. Trimming stripped 0 bases from V and 3 bases from J, with 17 bases between. Per the germline V gene, CDR1 is SGHTA and CDR2 is FQGNSA.